The T cell receptor beta chain described here comes from a study of identical twins. On this clonotype itself: Its target is not known.

V lost 2 bases to trimming and J lost 10 bases, with 8 bases between them. Per germline, CDR1 KGHDR and CDR2 SFDVKD. The CDR3 runs to 12 residues. Through template switching, a universal primer site was introduced, and the cDNA contained unique molecular identifiers. TCRdb reprocessed the 5' RACE reads with MiXCR, giving one entry per CDR3 protein. The sample records 400,000 to 500,000 distinct CDR3 sequences, less than 20% being singletons. Whole-study findings and limits: Out-of-frame alpha sequences common to twins were enriched for low generation probability. Twin pairs had excess sharing that was weaker in beta out-of-frame sequences.

Every sampled donor was Caucasian and healthy. The clonotype originates from a man aged 50-59 years in good health. Material for sequencing was naive T cells sorted from blood. The chain links TRBV24-1 to TRBJ2-1; the D gene is possibly TRBD1 (5 bases). The CDR3 protein is CATSDWGYEQFF. The DNA of the CDR3 is TGTGCCACCAGTGATTGGGGCTACGAGCAGTTCTTC.